This TCR beta chain is from a study of regulatory T cells in long-lasting Graves disease. Study information: For a period under 3 months, newly diagnosed Graves' patients had taken antithyroid drugs.

This clonotype was detected ten times or more. Its antigen is unidentified. This sample's time point: newly diagnosed GD, antithyroid drugs for less than 3 months. PBMCs were the source of the RNA used for TCR sequencing. From each patient, roughly 10 milliliters of peripheral blood was drawn and collected into an EDTA anticoagulant tube. Study results and limitations: Shared public clonotypes totalled 2,741 in persistent patients, compared with about 930 in new patients.

Arm-PCR of CDR3 regions with iRepertoire HTBI primers generated TCR beta libraries. Original methodology: Spanning all samples, the identified segments comprised approximately 60 TRBV and about 13 TRBJ. From the multiplex PCR reads, TCRdb called clonotypes with MiXCR, one entry per CDR3 protein. The V and J calls were determined by TCRdb, not by the authors. The sample records over 300,000 distinct CDR3 sequences, 15% being singletons. This CDR3 is built from 14 residues. V dropped 0 bases and J dropped 0 bases, with 8 bases sitting between them. The germline V gene encodes CDR1 DFQATT and CDR2 SNEGSKA (reference sequence).

This sequence joins TRBV20-1 and TRBJ1-1; D not resolved. This clonotype was obtained from a female donor with Graves disease. The sample consisted of peripheral blood mononuclear cells (PBMCs), taken at new diagnosis, from a patient treated with antithyroid drugs. The CDR3 coding sequence is TGCAGTGCTAGAGAAGCAGACATGAACACTGAAGCTTTCTTT. Protein sequence: CSAREADMNTEAFF.